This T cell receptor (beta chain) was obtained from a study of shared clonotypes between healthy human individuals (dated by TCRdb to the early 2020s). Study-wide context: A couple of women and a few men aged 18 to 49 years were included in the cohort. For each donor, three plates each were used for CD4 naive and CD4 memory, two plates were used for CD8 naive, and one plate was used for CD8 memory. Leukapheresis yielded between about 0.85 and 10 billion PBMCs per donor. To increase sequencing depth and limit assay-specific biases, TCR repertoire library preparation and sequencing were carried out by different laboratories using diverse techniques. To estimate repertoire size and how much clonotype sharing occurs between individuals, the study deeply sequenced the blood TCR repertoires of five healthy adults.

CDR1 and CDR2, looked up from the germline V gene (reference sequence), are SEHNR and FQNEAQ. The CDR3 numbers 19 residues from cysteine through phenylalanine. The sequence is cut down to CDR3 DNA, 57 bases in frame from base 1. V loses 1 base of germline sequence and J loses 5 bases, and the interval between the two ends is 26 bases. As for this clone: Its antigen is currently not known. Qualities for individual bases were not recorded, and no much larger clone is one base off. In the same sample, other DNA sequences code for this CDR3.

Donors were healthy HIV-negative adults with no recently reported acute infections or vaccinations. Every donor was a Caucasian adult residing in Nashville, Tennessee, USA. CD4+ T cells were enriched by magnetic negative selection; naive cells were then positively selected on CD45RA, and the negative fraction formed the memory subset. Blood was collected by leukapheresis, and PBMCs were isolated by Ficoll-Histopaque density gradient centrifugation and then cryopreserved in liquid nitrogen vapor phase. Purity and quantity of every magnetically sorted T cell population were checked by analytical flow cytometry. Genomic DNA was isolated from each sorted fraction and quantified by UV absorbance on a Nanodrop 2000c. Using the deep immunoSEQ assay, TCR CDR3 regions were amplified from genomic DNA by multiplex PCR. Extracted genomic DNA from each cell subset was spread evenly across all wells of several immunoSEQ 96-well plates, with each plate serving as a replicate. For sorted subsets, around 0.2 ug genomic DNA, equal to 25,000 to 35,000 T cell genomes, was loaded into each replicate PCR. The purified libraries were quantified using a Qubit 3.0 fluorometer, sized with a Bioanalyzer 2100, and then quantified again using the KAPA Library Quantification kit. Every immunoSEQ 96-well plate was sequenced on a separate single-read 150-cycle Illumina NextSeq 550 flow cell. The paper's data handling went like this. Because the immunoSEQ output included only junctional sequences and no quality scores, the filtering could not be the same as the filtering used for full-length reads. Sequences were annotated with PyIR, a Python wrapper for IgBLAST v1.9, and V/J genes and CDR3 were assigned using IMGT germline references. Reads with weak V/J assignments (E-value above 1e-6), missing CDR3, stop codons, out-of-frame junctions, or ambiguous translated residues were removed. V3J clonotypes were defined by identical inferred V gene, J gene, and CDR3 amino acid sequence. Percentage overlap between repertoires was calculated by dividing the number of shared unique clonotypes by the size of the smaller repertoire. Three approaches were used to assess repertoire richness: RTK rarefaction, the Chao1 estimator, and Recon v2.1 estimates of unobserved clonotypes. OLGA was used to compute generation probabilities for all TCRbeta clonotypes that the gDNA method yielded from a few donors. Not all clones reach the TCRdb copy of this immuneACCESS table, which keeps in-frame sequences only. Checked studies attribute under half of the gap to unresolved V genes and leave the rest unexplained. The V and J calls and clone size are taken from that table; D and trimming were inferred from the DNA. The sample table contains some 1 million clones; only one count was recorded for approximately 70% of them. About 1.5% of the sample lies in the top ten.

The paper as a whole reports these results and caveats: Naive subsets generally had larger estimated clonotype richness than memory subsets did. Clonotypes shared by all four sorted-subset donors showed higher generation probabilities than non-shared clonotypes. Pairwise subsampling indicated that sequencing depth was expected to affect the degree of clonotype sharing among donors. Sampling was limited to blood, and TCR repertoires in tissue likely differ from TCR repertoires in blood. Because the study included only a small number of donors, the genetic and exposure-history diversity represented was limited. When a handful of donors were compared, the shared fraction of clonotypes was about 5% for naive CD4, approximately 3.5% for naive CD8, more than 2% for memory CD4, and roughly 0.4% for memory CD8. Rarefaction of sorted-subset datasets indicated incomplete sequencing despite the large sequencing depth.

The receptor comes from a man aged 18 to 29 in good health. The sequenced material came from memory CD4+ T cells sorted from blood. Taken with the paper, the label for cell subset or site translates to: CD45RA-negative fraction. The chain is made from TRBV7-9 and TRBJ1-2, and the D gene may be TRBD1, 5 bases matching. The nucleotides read TGTGCCAGCAGCTTAGAAGGCGGGGGTACGGGTATTGTGCGATATGGCTACACCTTC. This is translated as CASSLEGGGTGIVRYGYTF.